This T cell receptor (beta chain) appears in the sequencing data of a study of vaccination and CD4 T cells after COVID-19. The Oncomine TCR Beta short-read assay was what sequenced the DNA obtained from cultured CD4+ T cells. One entry per CDR3 protein results from TCRdb running MiXCR on the PCR reads. The sample lists just over 14,000 distinct CDR3 sequences, around 56% seen once, with about 7.8% in the top ten. Noted treatment: approximately nine-day PBMC culture with coronavirus spike peptide pools or control peptides (ViraFEST assay). TCRs were sequenced by ViraFEST after antigen-specific T cells had been expanded with peptide pools. To note about this clonotype: Its cognate antigen is unknown.

The TCR was taken from a human donor who had recovered from COVID-19. The sample comprised CD4+ T cells from blood, cultured in vitro.

For the CDR3, the DNA is TGTGCCTGGAGTGTACTTGTGGATACGCAGTATTTT. It translates to CAWSVLVDTQYF. The V call is TRBV30, the J call TRBJ2-3; D is unresolved. Trimming took 0 bases from V and 6 from J, leaving 7 bases between them. Germline V gene lookup returns CDR1 GTSNPN and CDR2 SVGIG (reference sequence). The CDR3 is 12 residues long.